The next 15 T cell receptor beta chains were all read from a single sample in a study of T cell responses to AZD1222 COVID-19 vaccine. Data came from immunoSEQ multiplex PCR; TCRdb stores just in-frame clones and leaves some out. The sample has just under 35,000 clones; 86% are singletons. The input for sequencing was peripheral blood, taken on day 0 of AZD1222 vaccination. These receptor sequences come from an adult in good health.

The chain carries TRBV30 and TRBJ1-2, with unresolved D. CDR3 size: 12 residues. Trimming pared 8 bases from V and 8 bases from J, leaving 18 bases between. Germline CDR1 GTSNPN, CDR2 SVGIG (reference sequence). CDR3 region: CAGAGGRSGYTF. DNA for the CDR3: TGTGCCGGCGCCGGAGGGCGTAGCGGCTACACCTTC.

The V gene is TRBV9, the J gene TRBJ1-1, with 8 bases lining up with TRBD1. V shed 3 bases, J shed 3 bases, and the junction held 10 bases outside the gene matches. This CDR3 contains 16 residues. The germline V gene encodes CDR1 SGDLS and CDR2 YYNGEE. The CDR3 sequence is CASSADSRGLHTEAFF. CDR3 DNA: TGTGCCAGCAGCGCGGATTCCAGGGGGCTACACACTGAAGCTTTCTTT.

This chain connects TRBV7-2 to TRBJ1-2; 8 bases align to TRBD1. The length of the CDR3 is 14 residues. Germline trimming cut 5 bases from V and 8 bases from J; bases unmatched to any gene: 10. Germline V lookup: CDR1 SGHTA, CDR2 FQGNSA. In nucleotides, the CDR3 is TGTGCCAGCAGCAAAACGTGGTCAGGGGGCGGCTACACCTTC. This translates into CASSKTWSGGGYTF. The full variable domain, completed using reference TRBV7-2 and TRBJ1-2, is GAGVSQSPSNKVTEKGKDVELRCDPISGHTALYWYRQSLGQGLEFLIYFQGNSAPDKSGLPSDRFSAERTGGSVSTLTIQRTQQEDSAVYLCASSKTWSGGGYTFGSGTRLTVV.

CDR3 region: CASSFTNSPLHF. The CDR3 coding sequence is TGTGCCAGCAGTTTTACGAATTCACCCCTCCACTTT. The rearrangement joins TRBV12-3 or TRBV12-4 to TRBJ1-6; D gene ambiguous. V was trimmed by 3 bases and J by 7 bases, leaving 4 bases between them. This CDR3 has 12 residues.

This clone was seen a single time. The J gene is TRBJ2-5, the V gene TRBV7-2; tentatively, D is TRBD2 (5 bases). Per the germline V gene, CDR1 is SGHTA and CDR2 is FQGNSA. The V and J ends lost 1 base and 3 bases respectively, with 12 bases between them. This CDR3 region has 15 residues. The CDR3 sequence: CASSLVSYGEETQYF. In nucleotides, the CDR3 is TGTGCCAGCAGCTTAGTTTCGTACGGGGAAGAGACCCAGTACTTC.

The chain carries TRBV4-1 and TRBJ2-5, with 9 bases aligning to TRBD1. The junction had 2 bases not matched to a gene; V was cut back by 2 bases and J by 4 bases. Germline V CDR1 and CDR2: MGHRA, YSYEKL. The CDR3 covers 14 residues. CDR3 loop: CASSQRDRVETQYF. The CDR3 region has the DNA TGCGCCAGCAGCCAACGGGACAGGGTAGAGACCCAGTACTTC.

About this clone itself: Other DNA sequences in the same sample also yield this CDR3. This rearrangement joins TRBV12-3 or TRBV12-4 to TRBJ2-7; D is uncertain. V lost 3 bases, J lost 4 bases, and 4 bases lay in between. The CDR3 loop spans 11 amino acids. The CDR3 sequence is CASSFDYEQYF. CDR3 DNA: TGTGCCAGCAGTTTCGATTACGAGCAGTACTTC.

V gene TRBV6-6 combines with J gene TRBJ2-3; 9 bases fit TRBD1. The CDR3 consists of 16 residues. Germline V CDR1 and CDR2: MNHNY, SVGAGI (reference sequence). Trimming at V came to 2 bases and at J to 3 bases, leaving 6 bases not matched to a gene. This CDR3 reads CASSYPRTGETDTQYF. In nucleotides, the CDR3 is TGTGCCAGCAGTTACCCCAGGACAGGGGAGACAGATACGCAGTATTTT.

The J gene is TRBJ2-2, the V gene TRBV11-3; D is possibly TRBD2 (7 bases). Germline CDR1 SGHNT, CDR2 YENEEA. The length of the CDR3 is 16 residues. V dropped 1 base and J dropped 5 bases, with 14 bases sitting between them. CDR3 residues: CASSLGLRGRTGELFF. CDR3 DNA: TGTGCCAGCAGCTTAGGATTGCGGGGGCGGACCGGGGAGCTGTTTTTT.

The CDR3 sequence: CASSLGGTVNGYTF. The CDR3 bases are TGCGCCAGCAGCTTGGGCGGGACAGTCAATGGCTACACCTTC. The chain has TRBV5-1 and TRBJ1-2; 7 bases are a match to TRBD1. The CDR3 runs 14 residues. V shed 0 bases and J 6 bases; nucleotides not matched to a gene: 5. Germline CDR1 is SGHRS and CDR2 is YFSETQ.

The chain joins TRBV10-3 to TRBJ1-5; D gene ambiguous. V was pared by 6 bases and J by 2 bases, with 11 bases between. This CDR3 contains 14 residues. Germline lookup yields CDR1 ENHRY and CDR2 SYGVKD. As DNA, the CDR3 is TGTGCCATCAGCCCCGTAGTCGGCAATCAGCCCCAGCATTTT. Translated: CAISPVVGNQPQHF.

The V gene is TRBV5-5, the J gene TRBJ2-2, with 7 bases matching TRBD1. V was pared by 0 bases and J by 6 bases, with 5 bases of the junction left unmatched. The CDR3 has 15 residues. Germline CDR1 and CDR2: SGHKS and YYEKEE (reference sequence). The CDR3 coding sequence is TGTGCCAGCAGCTTGGTAGACAGGGTTGCCGGGGAGCTGTTTTTT. This gives the protein CASSLVDRVAGELFF.

The V call is TRBV28, the J call TRBJ2-2; 8 bases match TRBD1. Trimming removed 2 bases from V and 2 bases from J; junction bases left unmatched: 4. Germline V CDR1 and CDR2: MDHEN, SYDVKM. The CDR3 has 16 amino acids. The CDR3 region is CASSLVGQGNTGELFF. DNA for the CDR3: TGTGCCAGCAGTTTAGTCGGACAGGGTAACACCGGGGAGCTGTTTTTT.

The gene calls are TRBV3-1 (or the pseudogene TRBV3-2) and TRBJ1-6; D unclear. The V gene lost 0 bases and the J gene lost 7 bases, with 7 bases spanning the gap. The CDR3 is 14 residues long. Germline assignment: CDR1 LGHDT and CDR2 YNNKEL (reference sequence). Here the CDR3 DNA reads TGTGCCAGCAGCCAAGAGTACGCGAATTCACCCCTCCACTTT. As protein: CASSQEYANSPLHF.

This clone is a singleton in its sample. V and J are TRBV6-2 or TRBV6-3 and TRBJ1-3; no clear D gene. The germline V gene has CDR1 MNHEY and CDR2 SVGEGT. This CDR3 is 14 amino acids long. Trimming stripped 2 bases from V and 3 bases from J, with 8 bases between. For the CDR3, the DNA is TGTGCCAGCAGTTACCGAGGGTTTGGAAACACCATATATTTT. Protein: CASSYRGFGNTIYF.